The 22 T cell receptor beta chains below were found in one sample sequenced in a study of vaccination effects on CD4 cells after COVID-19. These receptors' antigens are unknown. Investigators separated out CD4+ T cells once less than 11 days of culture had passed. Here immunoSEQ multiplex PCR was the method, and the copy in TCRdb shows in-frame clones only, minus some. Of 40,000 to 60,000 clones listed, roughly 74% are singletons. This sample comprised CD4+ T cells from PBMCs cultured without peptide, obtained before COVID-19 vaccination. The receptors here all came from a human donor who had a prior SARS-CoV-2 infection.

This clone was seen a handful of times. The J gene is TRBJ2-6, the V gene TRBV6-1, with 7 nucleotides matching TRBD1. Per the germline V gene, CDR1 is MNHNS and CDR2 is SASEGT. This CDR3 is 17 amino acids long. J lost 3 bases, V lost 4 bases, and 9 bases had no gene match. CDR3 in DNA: TGTGCCAGCAGTGGGACAAGTAGGGGGCTTGGGGCCAACGTCCTGACTTTC. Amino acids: CASSGTSRGLGANVLTF.

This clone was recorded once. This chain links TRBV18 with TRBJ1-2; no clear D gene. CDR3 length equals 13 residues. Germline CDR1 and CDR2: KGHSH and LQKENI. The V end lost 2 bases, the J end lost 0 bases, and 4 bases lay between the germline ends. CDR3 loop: CASSPGANYGYTF. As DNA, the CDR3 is TGTGCCAGCTCACCAGGGGCTAACTATGGCTACACCTTC.

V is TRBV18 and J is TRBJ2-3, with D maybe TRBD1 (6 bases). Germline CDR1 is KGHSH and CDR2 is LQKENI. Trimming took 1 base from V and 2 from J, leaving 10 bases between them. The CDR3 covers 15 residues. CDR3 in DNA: TGTGCCAGCTCACCACTCCGGACAGCCACAGATACGCAGTATTTT. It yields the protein CASSPLRTATDTQYF.

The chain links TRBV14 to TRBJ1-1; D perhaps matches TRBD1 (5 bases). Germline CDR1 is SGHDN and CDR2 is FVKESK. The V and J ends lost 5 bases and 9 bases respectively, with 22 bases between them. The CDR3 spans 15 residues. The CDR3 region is CASSSFRDSSTKAFF. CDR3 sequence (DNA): TGTGCCAGCAGCTCCTTCCGGGACTCCTCAACTAAAGCTTTCTTT.

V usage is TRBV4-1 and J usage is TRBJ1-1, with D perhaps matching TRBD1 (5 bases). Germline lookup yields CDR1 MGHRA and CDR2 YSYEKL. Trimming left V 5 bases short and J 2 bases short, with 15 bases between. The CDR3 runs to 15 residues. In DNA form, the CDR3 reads TGCGCCAGCAGCAAGGCACCAGGGCCCAACACTGAAGCTTTCTTT. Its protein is CASSKAPGPNTEAFF.

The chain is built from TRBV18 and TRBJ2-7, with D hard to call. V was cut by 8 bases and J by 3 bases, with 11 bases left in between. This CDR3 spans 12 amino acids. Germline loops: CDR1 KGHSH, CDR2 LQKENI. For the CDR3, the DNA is TGTGCCAGCCCAAGCACGAACTACGAGCAGTACTTC. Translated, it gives CASPSTNYEQYF.

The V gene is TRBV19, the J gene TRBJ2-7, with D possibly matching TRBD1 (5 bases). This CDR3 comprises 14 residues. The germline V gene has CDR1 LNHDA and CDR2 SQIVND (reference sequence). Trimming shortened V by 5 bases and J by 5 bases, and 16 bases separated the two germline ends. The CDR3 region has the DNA TGTGCCAGTAGTCCTATTTTTGGGGCAGACGAGCAGTACTTC. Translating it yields CASSPIFGADEQYF.

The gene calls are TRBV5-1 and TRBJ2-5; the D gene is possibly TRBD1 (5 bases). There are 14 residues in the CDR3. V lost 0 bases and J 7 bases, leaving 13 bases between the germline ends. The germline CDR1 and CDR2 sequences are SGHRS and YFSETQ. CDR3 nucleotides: TGCGCCAGCAGCTTGGAAATAGGCCAGGGGACCCAGTACTTC. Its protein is CASSLEIGQGTQYF.

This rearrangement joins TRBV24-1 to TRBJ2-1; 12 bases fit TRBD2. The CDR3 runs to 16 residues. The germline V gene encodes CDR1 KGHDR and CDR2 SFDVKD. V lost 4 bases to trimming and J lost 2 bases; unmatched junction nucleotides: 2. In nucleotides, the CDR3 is TGTGCCACCAGTGAATCTAGCGGGAGGGCCTACAATGAGCAGTTCTTC. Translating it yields CATSESSGRAYNEQFF.

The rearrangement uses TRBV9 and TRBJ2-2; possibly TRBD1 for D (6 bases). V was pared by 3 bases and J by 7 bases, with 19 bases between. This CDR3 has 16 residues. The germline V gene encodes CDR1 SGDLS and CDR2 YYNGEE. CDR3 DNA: TGTGCCAGCAGCGCGAGGGACACCTATGTAGGCGGGGAGCTGTTTTTT. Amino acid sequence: CASSARDTYVGGELFF.

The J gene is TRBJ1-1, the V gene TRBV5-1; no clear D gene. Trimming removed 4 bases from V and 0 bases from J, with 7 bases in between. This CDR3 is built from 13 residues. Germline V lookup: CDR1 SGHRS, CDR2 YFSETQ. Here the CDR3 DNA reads TGCGCCAGCAGCCGAGACATGAACACTGAAGCTTTCTTT. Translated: CASSRDMNTEAFF.

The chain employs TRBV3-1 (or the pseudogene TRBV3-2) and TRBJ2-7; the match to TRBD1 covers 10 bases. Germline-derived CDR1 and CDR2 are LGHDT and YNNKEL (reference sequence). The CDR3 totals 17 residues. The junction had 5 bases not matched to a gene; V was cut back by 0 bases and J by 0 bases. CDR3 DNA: TGTGCCAGCAGCCAAGATTGGGGACAGGGGAGCTCCTACGAGCAGTACTTC. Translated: CASSQDWGQGSSYEQYF.

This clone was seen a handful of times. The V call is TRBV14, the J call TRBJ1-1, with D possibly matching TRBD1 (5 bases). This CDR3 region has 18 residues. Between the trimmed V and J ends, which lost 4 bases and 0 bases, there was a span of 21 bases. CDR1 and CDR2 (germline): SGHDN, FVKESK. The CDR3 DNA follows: TGTGCCAGCAGCCTTAAGACAGCGCCGGGGCCTCTGAACACTGAAGCTTTCTTT. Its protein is CASSLKTAPGPLNTEAFF.

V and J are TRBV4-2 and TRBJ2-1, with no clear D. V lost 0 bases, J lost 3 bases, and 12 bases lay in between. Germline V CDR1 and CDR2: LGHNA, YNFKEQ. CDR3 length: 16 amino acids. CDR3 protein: CASSQDDRPIYNEQFF. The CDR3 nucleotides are TGTGCCAGCAGCCAAGATGACCGGCCGATCTACAATGAGCAGTTCTTC.

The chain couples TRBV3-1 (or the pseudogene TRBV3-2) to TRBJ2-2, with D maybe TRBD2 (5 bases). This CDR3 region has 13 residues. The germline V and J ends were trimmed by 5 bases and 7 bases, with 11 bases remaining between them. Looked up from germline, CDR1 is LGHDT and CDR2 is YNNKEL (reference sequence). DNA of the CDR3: TGTGCCAGCAGCATGGGTCGGGGCGGGGAGCTGTTTTTT. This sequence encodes CASSMGRGGELFF.

This CDR3 reads CASSFKGFSGNTIYF. The CDR3, as DNA: TGTGCCAGCAGTTTCAAGGGATTCTCTGGAAACACCATATATTTT. The chain employs TRBV27 and TRBJ1-3, with no clear D. The CDR3 contains 15 residues. The germline V gene has CDR1 MNHEY and CDR2 SMNVEV (reference sequence). The germline V and J ends were trimmed by 3 bases and 0 bases, with 9 bases remaining between them.

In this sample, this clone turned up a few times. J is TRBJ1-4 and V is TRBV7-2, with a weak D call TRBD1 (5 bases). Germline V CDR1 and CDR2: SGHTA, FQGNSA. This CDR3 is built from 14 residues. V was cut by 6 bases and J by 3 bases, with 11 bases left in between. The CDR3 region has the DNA TGTGCCAGCAGACAAGGGGCCCCTAATGAAAAACTGTTTTTT. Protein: CASRQGAPNEKLFF. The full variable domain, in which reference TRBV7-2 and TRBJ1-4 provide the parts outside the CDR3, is GAGVSQSPSNKVTEKGKDVELRCDPISGHTALYWYRQSLGQGLEFLIYFQGNSAPDKSGLPSDRFSAERTGGSVSTLTIQRTQQEDSAVYLCASRQGAPNEKLFFGSGTQLSVL.

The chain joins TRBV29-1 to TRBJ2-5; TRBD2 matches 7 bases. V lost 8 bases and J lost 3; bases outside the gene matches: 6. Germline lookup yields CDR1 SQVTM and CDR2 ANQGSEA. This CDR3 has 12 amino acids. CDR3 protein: CSFSGRKETQYF. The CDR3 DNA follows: TGCAGCTTCTCCGGGAGGAAAGAGACCCAGTACTTC.

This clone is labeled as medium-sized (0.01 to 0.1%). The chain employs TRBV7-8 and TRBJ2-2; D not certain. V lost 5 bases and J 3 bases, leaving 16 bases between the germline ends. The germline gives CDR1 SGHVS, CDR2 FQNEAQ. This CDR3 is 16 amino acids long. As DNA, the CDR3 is TGTGCCAGCAGCCTCTCTAGTTCTAGGTACACCGGGGAGCTGTTTTTT. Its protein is CASSLSSSRYTGELFF.

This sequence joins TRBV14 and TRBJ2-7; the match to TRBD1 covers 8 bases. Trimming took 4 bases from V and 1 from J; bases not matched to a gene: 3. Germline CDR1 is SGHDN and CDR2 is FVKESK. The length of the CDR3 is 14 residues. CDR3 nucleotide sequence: TGTGCCAGCAGCCGGACAGGGAGGTCCTACGAGCAGTACTTC. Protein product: CASSRTGRSYEQYF.

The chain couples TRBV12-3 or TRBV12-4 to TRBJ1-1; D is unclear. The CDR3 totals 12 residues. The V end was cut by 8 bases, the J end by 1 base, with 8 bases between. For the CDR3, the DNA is TGTGCCAGCTCAGGAAGGAACACTGAAGCTTTCTTT. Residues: CASSGRNTEAFF.

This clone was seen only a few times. CDR3 residues: CSVSPHDRPGELFF. The CDR3 DNA follows: TGCAGCGTTTCCCCTCACGACCGCCCCGGGGAGCTGTTTTTT. The chain uses TRBV29-1 and TRBJ2-2, with unresolved D. The CDR3 length is 14 residues. Trimming took off 5 bases at V and 6 bases at J, with 16 bases between the two ends. The germline V gene encodes CDR1 SQVTM and CDR2 ANQGSEA.